Described below is a single T cell receptor (beta chain) sequence and its context. Authors' processing steps: From reference gene primer amplification, estimates of nucleated cell counts were derived. Profiled with immunoSEQ multiplex PCR; TCRdb holds only in-frame clones, not every one. Clonal size and the V and J genes are those of that table, whereas D and trimming came from the DNA. This table holds approximately 200,000 clones, around 94% found once. The germline CDR1 and CDR2 sequences are SEHNR and FQNEAQ (reference sequence). The CDR3 loop spans 17 amino acids. V dropped 0 bases and J dropped 5; count of bases not matched to a gene: 10. The data were taken from a study of blood T cell repertoires in COVID-19. Patients in Seattle were enrolled during active infection, then followed longitudinally.

This receptor was identified in a man aged 30-40 years with COVID-19, enrolled during active disease. What was sequenced was peripheral blood. The V gene is TRBV7-9, the J gene TRBJ2-5, with 9 bases identical to TRBD2. The CDR3 protein is CASSLALASGAGETQYF. The CDR3 DNA sequence: TGTGCCAGCAGCTTAGCCTTGGCTAGCGGGGCAGGGGAGACCCAGTACTTC. Filled out from reference TRBV7-9 and TRBJ2-5, the complete variable domain reads DTGVSQNPRHKITKRGQNVTFRCDPISEHNRLYWYRQTLGQGPEFLTYFQNEAQLEKSRLLSDRFSAERPKGSFSTLEIQRTEQGDSAMYLCASSLALASGAGETQYFGPGTRLLVL.